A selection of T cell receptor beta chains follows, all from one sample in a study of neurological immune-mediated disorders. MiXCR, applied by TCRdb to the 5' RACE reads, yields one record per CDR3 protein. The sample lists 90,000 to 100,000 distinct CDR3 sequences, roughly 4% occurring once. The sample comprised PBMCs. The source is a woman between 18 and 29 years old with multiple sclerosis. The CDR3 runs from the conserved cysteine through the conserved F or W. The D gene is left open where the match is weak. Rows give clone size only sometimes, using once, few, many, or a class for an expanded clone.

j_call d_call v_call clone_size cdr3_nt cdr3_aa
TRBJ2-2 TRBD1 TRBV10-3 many TGTGCCATCAGTGAGAAGGTGGGGACAGGCTCGACCGGGGAGCTGTTTTTT CAISEKVGTGSTGELFF
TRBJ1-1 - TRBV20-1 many TGCAGTGCTAGATTGGGGACGGTGAACACTGAAGCTTTCTTT CSARLGTVNTEAFF
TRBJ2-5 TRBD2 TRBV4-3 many TGCGCCAGCAGCCAAGGGACTAGCGGTGGGGAGACCCAGTACTTC CASSQGTSGGETQYF
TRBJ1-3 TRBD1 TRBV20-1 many TGCAGTGCTAGAGATTGGGGGACAGGGAGCTCTGGAAACACCATATATTTT CSARDWGTGSSGNTIYF
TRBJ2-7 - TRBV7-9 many TGTGCCAGCAGCTTAGGGGTTGGCGAGCAGTACTTC CASSLGVGEQYF
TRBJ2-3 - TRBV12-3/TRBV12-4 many TGTGCCAGCAGTTTAGCGGAGGCAGATACGCAGTATTTT CASSLAEADTQYF
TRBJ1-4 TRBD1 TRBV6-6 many TGTGCCAGCAGTTACTCGATGGGACAGGGGGAGGAAAAACTGTTTTTT CASSYSMGQGEEKLFF
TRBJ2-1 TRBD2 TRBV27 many TGTGCCAGCAGTATCAGGACTAGCGGGCTCTGGGGATCCTACAATGAGCAGTTCTTC CASSIRTSGLWGSYNEQFF
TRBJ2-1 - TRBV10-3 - TGTACCATCAGCGAGTCGGCGGGTTCCTCCTACAATGAGCAGTTCTTC CTISESAGSSYNEQFF
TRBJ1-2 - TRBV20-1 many TGCAGTGCTGGAGACCGGGACAAGTCCTATGGCTACACCTTC CSAGDRDKSYGYTF
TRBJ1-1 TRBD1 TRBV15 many TGTGCCACCAGCCCTCAGACAGGGACTGAAGCTTTCTTT CATSPQTGTEAFF
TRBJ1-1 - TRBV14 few TGTGCCAGCAGCGGGGGGATGAACACTGAAGCTTTCTTT CASSGGMNTEAFF
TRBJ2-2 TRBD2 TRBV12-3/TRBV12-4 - TGTGCCAGCACCCCAGCGGGGAGGAAAAACACCGGGGAGCTGTTTTTT CASTPAGRKNTGELFF
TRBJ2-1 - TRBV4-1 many TGCGCCAGCAGCCAATTAGACAGGGAGGGGGGGGAGCAGTTCTTC CASSQLDREGGEQFF
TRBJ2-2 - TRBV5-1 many TGCGCCAGCAGCGTCTCTCCAGGTTCCTTTCGAGAGCTGTTTTTT CASSVSPGSFRELFF
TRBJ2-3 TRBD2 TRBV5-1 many TGCGCCAGCAGCCAAAGTCTAGCGGGGCTCACAGATACGCAGTATTTT CASSQSLAGLTDTQYF
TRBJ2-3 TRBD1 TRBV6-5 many TGTGCCAGCAGTCGGGGGACAGGATCTCACACAGATACGCAGTATTTT CASSRGTGSHTDTQYF
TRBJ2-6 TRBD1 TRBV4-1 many TGCGCCAGCAGCCAGTCGACAGGGGGAGTCTCTGGGGCCAACGTCCTGACTTTC CASSQSTGGVSGANVLTF
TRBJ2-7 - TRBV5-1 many TGCGCCAGCAACCTAGGGGGAGACTACGAGCAGTACTTC CASNLGGDYEQYF
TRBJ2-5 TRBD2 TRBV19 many TGTGCCAGTAGTATCGGCGGGAGAATCGTGGAGACCCAGTACTTC CASSIGGRIVETQYF
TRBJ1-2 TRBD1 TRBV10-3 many TGTGCCATCAGCGAACGACAGGGGTATGGCTACACCTTC CAISERQGYGYTF
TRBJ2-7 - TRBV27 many TGTGCCAGCAGTTTAAAGACGAGCTCCTACGAGCAGTACTTC CASSLKTSSYEQYF
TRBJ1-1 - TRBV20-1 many TGCAGTGAAAAACAGACCTACACTGAAGCTTTCTTT CSEKQTYTEAFF
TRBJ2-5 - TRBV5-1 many TGCGCCAGCAGCTTGGGAACAACCCGGGAGACCCAGTACTTC CASSLGTTRETQYF
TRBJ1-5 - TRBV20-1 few TGCAGTGCTAGAGATAGCCAAAACAATCAGCCCCAGCATTTT CSARDSQNNQPQHF
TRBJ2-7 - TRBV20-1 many TGCAGTGCTAGCATTGGGCTCCTCCTGGGCCGGGACGAGCAGTACTTC CSASIGLLLGRDEQYF
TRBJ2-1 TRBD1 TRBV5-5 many TGTGCCAGCAGCTACATCGGGGGGACAGGGGTTAATGAGCAGTTCTTC CASSYIGGTGVNEQFF
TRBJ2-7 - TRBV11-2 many TGTGCCAGCAGCTTCAACCTGGCTGGCGAGCAGTACTTC CASSFNLAGEQYF
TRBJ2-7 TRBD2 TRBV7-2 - TGTGCCAGCAGCACCAGAGATAGCGGGGGGGCCGACGAGCAGTACTTC CASSTRDSGGADEQYF
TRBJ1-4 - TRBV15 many TGTGCCACCAGCATCTCGTCGGGAGCTAATGAAAAACTGTTTTTT CATSISSGANEKLFF
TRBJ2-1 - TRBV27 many TGTGCCAGCACCGACCGGGCCGCTCCCAATGAGCAGTTCTTC CASTDRAAPNEQFF
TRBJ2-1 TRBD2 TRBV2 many TGTGCCAGCAGTGTCGATACTAGCGGAAGCTCCTACAATGAGCAGTTCTTC CASSVDTSGSSYNEQFF
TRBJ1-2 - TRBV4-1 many TGCGCCAGCAGCCAAGATTTTTATAGCTTGGCCAGTCTCTATGGCTACACCTTC CASSQDFYSLASLYGYTF
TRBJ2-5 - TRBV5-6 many TGTGCCAGCAGCTCGCAGGGTAGGGAGACCCAGTACTTC CASSSQGRETQYF
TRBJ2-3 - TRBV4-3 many TGCGCCAGCAGCCTAAGTTACCTTCTTGGCACAGATACGCAGTATTTT CASSLSYLLGTDTQYF
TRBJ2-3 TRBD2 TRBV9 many TGTGCCAGCAGCGGCCTCGGGACTAGCGGGGGAGCTGTTCTGTATTTT CASSGLGTSGGAVLYF
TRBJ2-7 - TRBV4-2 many TGTGCCAGCAGCACAGAGACCTACGAGCAGTACTTC CASSTETYEQYF
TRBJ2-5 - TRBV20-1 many TGCAGTGCTAGAGACGCGTCGGGACCATCAACGAAGACCCAGTACTTC CSARDASGPSTKTQYF
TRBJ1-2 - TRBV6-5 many TGTGCCAGCAGTTGGACAGTCGATAACTATGGCTACACCTTC CASSWTVDNYGYTF
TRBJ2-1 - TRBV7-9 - TGTGCCAGCAGCCGCCGGGCCGACAATGAGCAGTTCTTC CASSRRADNEQFF
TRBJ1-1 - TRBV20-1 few TGCAGTGCTAGACCCCCAGGGCTCAACACTGAAGCTTTCTTT CSARPPGLNTEAFF
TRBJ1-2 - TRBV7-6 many TGTGCCAGCAGCTTAGGATCTTGGGGCGGAGGACTTAACTATGGCTACACCTTC CASSLGSWGGGLNYGYTF
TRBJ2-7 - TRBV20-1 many TGCAGTGCTAGAATCTCCGATTCCTACGAGCAGTACTTC CSARISDSYEQYF
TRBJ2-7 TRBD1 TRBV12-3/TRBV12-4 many TGTGCCAGCAGTCCGGGACAGGGGGGCTACGAGCAGTACTTC CASSPGQGGYEQYF
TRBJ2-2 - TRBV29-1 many TGCAGCGTTGACGATACCGAGGGGGGCACCGGGGAGCTGTTTTTT CSVDDTEGGTGELFF
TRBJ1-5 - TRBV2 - TGTGCCAGCAGCCTGGCGGGGGGGTCTGTTCAGCCCCAGCATTTT CASSLAGGSVQPQHF
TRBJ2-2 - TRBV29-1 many TGCAGCGCCCTAGAAGTTACCGGGGAGCTGTTTTTT CSALEVTGELFF
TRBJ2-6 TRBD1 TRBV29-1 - TGCAGCGCCAGGGACAGGGGTCTTGGGGCCAACGTCCTGACTTTC CSARDRGLGANVLTF
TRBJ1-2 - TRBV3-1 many TGTGCCAGCAGCCAAAGTTCCGTTGGGGGCTACACCTTC CASSQSSVGGYTF
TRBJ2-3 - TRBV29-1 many TGCAGCCGGCTTTTAGTCCCCACAGATACGCAGTATTTT CSRLLVPTDTQYF
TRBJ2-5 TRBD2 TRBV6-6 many TGTGCCAGCAGTTTCGGACTAGCGGGGGAACTTGGGGAGACCCAGTACTTC CASSFGLAGELGETQYF
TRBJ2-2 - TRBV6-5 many TGTGCCAGCACTCGCTCCGGGGAGCTGTTTTTT CASTRSGELFF
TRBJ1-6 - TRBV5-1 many TGCGCCAGCAGCTTGGGGTCCGGATCACCCCTCCACTTT CASSLGSGSPLHF
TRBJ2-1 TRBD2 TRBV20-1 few TGCAGTGCGGACCTAGCGGGAGTTTACAATGAGCAGTTCTTC CSADLAGVYNEQFF